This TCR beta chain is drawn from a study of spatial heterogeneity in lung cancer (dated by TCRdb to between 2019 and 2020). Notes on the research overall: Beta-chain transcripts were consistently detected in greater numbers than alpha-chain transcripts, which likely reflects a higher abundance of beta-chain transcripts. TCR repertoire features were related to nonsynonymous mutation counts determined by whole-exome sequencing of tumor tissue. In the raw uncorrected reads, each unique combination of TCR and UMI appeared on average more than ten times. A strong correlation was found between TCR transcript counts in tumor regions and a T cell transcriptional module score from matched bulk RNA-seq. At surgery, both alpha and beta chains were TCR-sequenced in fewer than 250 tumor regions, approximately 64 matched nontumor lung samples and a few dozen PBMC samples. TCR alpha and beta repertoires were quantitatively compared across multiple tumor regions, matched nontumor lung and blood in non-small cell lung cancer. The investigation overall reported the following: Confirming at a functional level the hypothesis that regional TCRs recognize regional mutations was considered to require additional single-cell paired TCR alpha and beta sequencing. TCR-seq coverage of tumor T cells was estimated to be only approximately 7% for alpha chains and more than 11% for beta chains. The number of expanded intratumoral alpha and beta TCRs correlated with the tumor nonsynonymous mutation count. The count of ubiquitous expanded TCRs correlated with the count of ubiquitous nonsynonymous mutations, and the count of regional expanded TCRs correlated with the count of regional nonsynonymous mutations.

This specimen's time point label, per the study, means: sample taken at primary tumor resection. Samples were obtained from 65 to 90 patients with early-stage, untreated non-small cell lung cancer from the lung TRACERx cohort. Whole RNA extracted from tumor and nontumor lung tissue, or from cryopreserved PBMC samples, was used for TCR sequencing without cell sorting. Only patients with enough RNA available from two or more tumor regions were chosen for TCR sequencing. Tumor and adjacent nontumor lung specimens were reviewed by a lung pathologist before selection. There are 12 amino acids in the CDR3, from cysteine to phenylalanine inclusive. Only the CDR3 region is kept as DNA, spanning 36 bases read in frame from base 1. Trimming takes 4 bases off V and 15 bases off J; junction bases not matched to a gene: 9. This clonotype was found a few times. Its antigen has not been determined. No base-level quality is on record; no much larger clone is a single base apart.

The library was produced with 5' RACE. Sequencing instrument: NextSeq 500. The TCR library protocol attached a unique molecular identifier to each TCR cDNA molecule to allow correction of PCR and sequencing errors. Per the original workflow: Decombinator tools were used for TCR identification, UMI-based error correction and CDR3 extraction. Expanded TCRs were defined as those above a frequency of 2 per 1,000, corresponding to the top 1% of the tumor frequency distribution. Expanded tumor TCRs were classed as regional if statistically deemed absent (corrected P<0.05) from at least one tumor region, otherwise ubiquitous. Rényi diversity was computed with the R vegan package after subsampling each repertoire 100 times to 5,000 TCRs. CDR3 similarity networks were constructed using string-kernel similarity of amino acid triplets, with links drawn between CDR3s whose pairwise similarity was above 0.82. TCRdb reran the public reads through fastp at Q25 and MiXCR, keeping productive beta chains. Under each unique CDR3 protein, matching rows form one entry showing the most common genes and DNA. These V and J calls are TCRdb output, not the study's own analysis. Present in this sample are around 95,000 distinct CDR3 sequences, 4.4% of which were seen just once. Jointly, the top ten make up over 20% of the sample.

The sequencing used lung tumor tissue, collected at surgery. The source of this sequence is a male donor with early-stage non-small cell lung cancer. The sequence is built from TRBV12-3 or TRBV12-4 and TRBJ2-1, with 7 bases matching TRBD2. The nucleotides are TGTGCCAGCAGTTCCCTTCGGGGGGTTTGGTTCTTC. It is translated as CASSSLRGVWFF.